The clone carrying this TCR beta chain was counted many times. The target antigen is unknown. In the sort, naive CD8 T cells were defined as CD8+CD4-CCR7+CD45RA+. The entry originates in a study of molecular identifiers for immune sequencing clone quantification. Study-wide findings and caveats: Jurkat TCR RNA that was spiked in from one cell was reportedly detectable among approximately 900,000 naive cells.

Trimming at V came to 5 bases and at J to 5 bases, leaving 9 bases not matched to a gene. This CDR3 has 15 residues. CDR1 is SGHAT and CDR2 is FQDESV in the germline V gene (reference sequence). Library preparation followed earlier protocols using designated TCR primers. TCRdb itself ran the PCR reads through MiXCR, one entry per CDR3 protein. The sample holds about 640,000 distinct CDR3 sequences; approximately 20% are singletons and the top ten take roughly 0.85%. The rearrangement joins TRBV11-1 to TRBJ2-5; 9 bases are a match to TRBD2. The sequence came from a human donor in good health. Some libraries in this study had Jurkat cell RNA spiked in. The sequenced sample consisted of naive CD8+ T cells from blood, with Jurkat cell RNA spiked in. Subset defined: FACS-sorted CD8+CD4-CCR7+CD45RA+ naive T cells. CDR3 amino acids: CASSAGTSSMETQYF. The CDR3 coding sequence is TGTGCCAGCAGCGCAGGGACTAGCTCAATGGAGACCCAGTACTTC.